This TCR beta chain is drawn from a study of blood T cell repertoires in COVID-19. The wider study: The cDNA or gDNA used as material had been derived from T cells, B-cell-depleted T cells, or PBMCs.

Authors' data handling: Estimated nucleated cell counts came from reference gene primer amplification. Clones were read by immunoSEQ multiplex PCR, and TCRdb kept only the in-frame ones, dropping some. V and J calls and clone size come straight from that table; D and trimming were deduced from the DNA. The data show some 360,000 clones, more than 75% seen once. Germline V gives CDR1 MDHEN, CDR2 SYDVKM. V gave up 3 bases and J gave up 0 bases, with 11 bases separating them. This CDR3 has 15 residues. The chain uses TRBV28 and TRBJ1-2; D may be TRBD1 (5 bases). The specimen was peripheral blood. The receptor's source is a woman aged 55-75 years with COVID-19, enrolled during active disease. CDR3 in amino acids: CASSLGPGANYGYTF. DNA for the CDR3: TGTGCCAGCAGTTTGGGCCCGGGGGCTAACTATGGCTACACCTTC.